Following are 2 T cell receptor beta chains from one sample sequenced in a study of identifying expanded T cells in peripheral blood. The repertoire was sequenced with immunoSEQ multiplex PCR; TCRdb's copy has only in-frame clones and lacks some. This table holds 70,000 to 100,000 clones, around nine tenths found once. The sample comprised blood. These receptors came from a person between 18 and 75 years old in good health.

This chain connects TRBV5-1 to TRBJ2-3, with 7 bases matching TRBD2. The V gene end was trimmed by 4 bases and the J gene end by 4 bases; junction bases not matched to a gene: 6. Germline V gives CDR1 SGHRS, CDR2 YFSETQ. This CDR3 has 14 residues. The CDR3 loop reads CASSTASGPDTQYF. The CDR3 DNA is TGCGCCAGCAGCACCGCTAGCGGCCCAGATACGCAGTATTTT.

Turning to this clone: Additional DNA sequences in this sample encode the identical CDR3. This chain joins TRBV20-1 and TRBJ2-5, with D uncertain. From germline, CDR1 is DFQATT and CDR2 SNEGSKA (reference sequence). The CDR3 has 11 residues. V gave up 3 bases and J gave up 3 bases, with 5 bases separating them. The CDR3 loop reads CSASPKETQYF. The CDR3 nucleotides read TGCAGTGCTAGTCCTAAAGAGACCCAGTACTTC.